These 30 T cell receptor beta chains were sequenced from one sample in a study of cytomegalovirus exposure and HLA in healthy donors (dated by TCRdb to about 2017). The library relied on the immunoSEQ multiplex PCR assay. For the multiplex PCR, a mixture combining 60 forward primers for TCR Vbeta segments and 13 reverse primers for TCR Jbeta segments was used. TCRdb holds this immuneACCESS table with in-frame rearrangements only. Some clones are missing; in checked studies, unresolved V genes explain under half, and the rest has no known cause. A total of more than 200,000 clones appear in this sample, about 70% of them only once. Less than 3% of the sample goes to the ten largest clones. The sample consisted of PBMCs. These receptor sequences come from a man aged 35 to 55 in good health and CMV-seropositive.

The V call is TRBV5-8, the J call TRBJ1-1, with a tentative D call TRBD1 (6 bases). The ends were cut back, 4 bases at V and 0 bases at J, with 13 bases in the middle. Germline assignment: CDR1 SGHTS and CDR2 YDEGEE. This CDR3 has 15 amino acids. The chain's CDR3 is CASSPHRDMNTEAFF. The CDR3 nucleotides read TGTGCCAGCAGCCCGCACAGGGACATGAACACTGAAGCTTTCTTT.

The table lists this clone with a few counts. This rearrangement joins TRBV11-3 to TRBJ2-2, with unresolved D. Germline CDR1 reads SGHNT; CDR2 reads YENEEA. This CDR3 contains 15 residues. The V gene lost 0 bases and the J gene lost 5 bases, with 10 bases spanning the gap. In nucleotides, the CDR3 is TGTGCCAGCAGCTTAGATCGAGAGTTGACCGGGGAGCTGTTTTTT. The encoded protein is CASSLDRELTGELFF. Full variable domain (missing parts from reference TRBV11-3 and TRBJ2-2): EAGVVQSPRYKIIEKKQPVAFWCNPISGHNTLYWYLQNLGQGPELLIRYENEEAVDDSQLPKDRFSAERLKGVDSTLKIQPAELGDSAVYLCASSLDRELTGELFFGEGSRLTVL.

The chain is built from TRBV5-6 and TRBJ2-1; 7 positions match TRBD2. The CDR3 length is 17 residues. Per germline, CDR1 SGHDT and CDR2 YYEEEE. V lost 0 bases to trimming and J lost 5 bases; unmatched junction nucleotides: 11. The CDR3 here is CASSLARYYGRDNEQFF. CDR3 in DNA: TGTGCCAGCAGCTTGGCTCGTTATTATGGGAGGGACAATGAGCAGTTCTTC.

The chain recombines TRBV6-1 with TRBJ1-4; D is unclear. The ends were cut back, 5 bases at V and 0 bases at J, with 10 bases in the middle. The CDR3 contains 15 residues. Germline CDR1 MNHNS, CDR2 SASEGT. CDR3 DNA: TGTGCCAGCAGTCTCCTAGTCTCAACTAATGAAAAACTGTTTTTT. It specifies CASSLLVSTNEKLFF.

This clone was recorded only once. The genes are TRBV27 and TRBJ1-4, with 9 bases identical to TRBD1. V lost 5 bases and J lost 8; bases outside the gene matches: 12. CDR1 is MNHEY and CDR2 is SMNVEV in the germline V gene (reference sequence). The CDR3 totals 16 residues. The CDR3 loop is CASSLIGQGLIEKLFF. DNA of the CDR3: TGTGCCAGCAGTCTCATCGGACAGGGGCTGATAGAAAAACTGTTTTTT.

This chain links TRBV29-1 with TRBJ2-5; 9 bases line up with TRBD2. This CDR3 is built from 18 residues. V was clipped by 1 base and J by 5 bases; unmatched bases: 17. In germline, CDR1 is SQVTM, CDR2 ANQGSEA. In DNA, the CDR3 is TGCAGCGTTGAAGTCTCGGGGCTAGCGGGGCCCCGAGTGGAGACCCAGTACTTC. The encoded protein is CSVEVSGLAGPRVETQYF.

V is TRBV5-1 and J is TRBJ2-5; 8 positions agree with TRBD2. The V and J ends lost 7 bases and 4 bases, in that order; junction bases with no gene match: 6. Germline assignment: CDR1 SGHRS and CDR2 YFSETQ. CDR3 length: 13 amino acids. The CDR3 DNA reads as TGCGCCAGCTCCCCCAGCGGGGGAGAGACCCAGTACTTC. This translates into CASSPSGGETQYF. The whole variable domain, filled in from reference TRBV5-1 and TRBJ2-5, reads KAGVTQTPRYLIKTRGQQVTLSCSPISGHRSVSWYQQTPGQGLQFLFEYFSETQRNKGNFPGRFSGRQFSNSRSEMNVSTLELGDSALYLCASSPSGGETQYFGPGTRLLVL.

V is TRBV19 and J is TRBJ1-3, with D possibly matching TRBD1 (5 bases). The CDR3 contains 18 residues. The V gene's germline CDR1 is LNHDA and CDR2 SQIVND (reference sequence). The V end was cut by 6 bases, the J end by 0 bases, with 21 bases between. DNA of the CDR3: TGTGCCAGTAGAGAAGGCGGAGGGCAGGGTTACTCTGGAAACACCATATATTTT. Encoded protein: CASREGGGQGYSGNTIYF.

This clone was recorded once. The rearrangement uses TRBV6-1 and TRBJ1-2; 7 nucleotides agree with TRBD1. The V segment lost 5 bases and the J segment 10 bases; nucleotides outside the gene matches: 7. The germline V gene has CDR1 MNHNS and CDR2 SASEGT. CDR3 size: 12 residues. CDR3 amino acids: CASSPMGQHYTF. The DNA of the CDR3 is TGTGCCAGCAGTCCTATGGGACAGCACTACACCTTC.

The chain joins TRBV18 to TRBJ1-1, with D hard to call. Trimming shortened V by 2 bases and J by 0 bases, and 7 bases separated the two germline ends. This CDR3 contains 14 residues. Germline assignment: CDR1 KGHSH and CDR2 LQKENI. The CDR3 reads CASSPFQLNTEAFF. The CDR3 nucleotides are TGTGCCAGCTCACCATTCCAGTTGAACACTGAAGCTTTCTTT.

V usage is TRBV6-1 and J usage is TRBJ1-2; D remains ambiguous. This CDR3 comprises 12 residues. Looked up from germline, CDR1 is MNHNS and CDR2 is SASEGT. Trimming removed 5 bases at V and 8 bases at J, with 12 bases between. CDR3 loop: CASSPRPEGYTF. The DNA of the CDR3 is TGTGCCAGCAGTCCAAGGCCGGAGGGCTACACCTTC.

The gene calls are TRBV11-2 and TRBJ1-2; D perhaps matches TRBD1 (5 bases). Deletions cut 0 bases from V and 14 bases from J, with 13 bases between. Germline CDR1 reads SGHAT; CDR2 reads FQNNGV. The CDR3 totals 12 residues. The CDR3 bases are TGTGCCAGCAGCTTAGATCTGGGGGGGGAAACCTTC. It specifies CASSLDLGGETF.

The chain carries TRBV9 and TRBJ2-3, with D possibly matching TRBD2 (6 bases). Between the trimmed V and J ends, which lost 7 bases and 2 bases, there was a span of 20 bases. Germline-derived CDR1 and CDR2 are SGDLS and YYNGEE. The CDR3 consists of 16 residues. The CDR3 region is CASGHRASDNTDTQYF. CDR3 DNA: TGTGCCAGCGGTCACCGGGCTAGCGATAACACAGATACGCAGTATTTT.

This chain links TRBV13 with TRBJ2-3, with 11 positions matching TRBD1. This CDR3 has 16 amino acids. V lost 5 bases, J lost 4 bases, and 8 bases stayed unmatched. The germline gives CDR1 PRHDT, CDR2 FYEKMQ (reference sequence). CDR3 residues: CASSPGTGGSSDTQYF. In nucleotides, the CDR3 is TGTGCCAGCAGCCCCGGGACAGGGGGAAGTTCAGATACGCAGTATTTT.

This clone has just a few counts. This rearrangement joins TRBV27 to TRBJ1-6, with TRBD1 as a possible D gene (5 bases). V lost 4 bases and J 9 bases, leaving 13 bases between the germline ends. This CDR3 comprises 14 residues. Germline values: CDR1 MNHEY, CDR2 SMNVEV (reference sequence). Here the CDR3 reads CASSSWQGGSPLHF. The DNA of the CDR3 is TGTGCCAGCAGTTCCTGGCAGGGCGGTTCACCCCTCCACTTT.

V usage is TRBV5-1 and J usage is TRBJ1-5; 8 positions match TRBD1. V was pared by 3 bases and J by 7 bases, with 6 bases of the junction left unmatched. The CDR3 is 14 residues long. The germline V gene has CDR1 SGHRS and CDR2 YFSETQ. CDR3 sequence: CASSSGTGGQPQHF. As DNA, the CDR3 is TGCGCCAGCAGCTCCGGGACAGGTGGCCAGCCCCAGCATTTT. Full variable domain (outside the CDR3, taken from reference TRBV5-1 and TRBJ1-5): KAGVTQTPRYLIKTRGQQVTLSCSPISGHRSVSWYQQTPGQGLQFLFEYFSETQRNKGNFPGRFSGRQFSNSRSEMNVSTLELGDSALYLCASSSGTGGQPQHFGDGTRLSIL.

Remarks on this clone: An end of the junction does not agree with germline; a read error may underlie this. This chain joins TRBV7-3 and TRBJ2-2; the D gene is possibly TRBD2 (5 bases). The CDR3 covers 13 residues. Germline CDR1 and CDR2: SGHTA and FQGTGA. The CDR3 loop is CASSLINTGELFF. The CDR3 DNA reads TGTGCCAGCAGCTTAATCAACACCGGGGAACTGTTTTTT.

Details on this clone: At one of its ends the junction is not consistent with the germline gene, which may arise from a read error. This chain joins TRBV7-9 and TRBJ1-2; D is unresolved. The CDR3 runs 15 residues. Germline CDR1 is SEHNR and CDR2 is FQNEAQ (reference sequence). The CDR3 DNA follows: TGTTCCAGCCGTAAGGACTTTACAGCTAACTATGGCTACACCTTC. Residues: CSSRKDFTANYGYTF.

The gene calls are TRBV20-1 and TRBJ2-5, with TRBD1 as a possible D gene (5 bases). V lost 8 bases and J lost 9, with 7 bases in between. The CDR3 spans 8 residues. Germline CDR1 is DFQATT and CDR2 is SNEGSKA (reference sequence). The CDR3 loop is CSLGPQYF. In nucleotides, the CDR3 is TGCAGTCTGGGGCCCCAGTACTTC.

The V gene is TRBV11-2, the J gene TRBJ1-2; TRBD1 aligns across 9 bases. The CDR3 length is 14 residues. Germline V gene data show CDR1 as SGHAT and CDR2 as FQNNGV. Germline trimming cut 3 bases from V and 7 bases from J; bases unmatched to any gene: 6. This CDR3 reads CASSFTGGASGYTF. The CDR3 region has the DNA TGTGCCAGCAGCTTTACAGGGGGCGCGTCTGGCTACACCTTC.

This clone was counted once. This chain links TRBV10-1 with TRBJ2-3; maybe TRBD1 (6 bases). The V gene's germline CDR1 is WNHNN and CDR2 SYGVQD (reference sequence). The CDR3 consists of 15 residues. The germline V and J ends were trimmed by 4 bases and 4 bases, with 15 bases remaining between them. The CDR3 nucleotides read TGCGCCAGCAGTGGGGGGAACAGGGTCGCAGATACGCAGTATTTT. Translating it yields CASSGGNRVADTQYF.

J is TRBJ2-7 and V is TRBV7-2; D is unresolved. Germline V lookup: CDR1 SGHTA, CDR2 FQGNSA. The CDR3 consists of 12 residues. Trimming removed 5 bases at V and 4 bases at J, with 9 bases between. The CDR3 nucleotides are TGTGCCAGCAGCCCATCCCTATACGAGCAGTACTTC. This sequence encodes CASSPSLYEQYF.

CDR3 nucleotide sequence: TGTGCCAGCAGCCAAGGAGGGGACACTGAAGCTTTCTTT. Its protein product is CASSQGGDTEAFF. The genes are TRBV7-6 and TRBJ1-1; perhaps TRBD1 as D (5 bases). This CDR3 spans 13 amino acids. Trimming pared 5 bases from V and 3 bases from J, leaving 10 bases between. Germline V gene lookup returns CDR1 SGHVS and CDR2 FNYEAQ.

The V gene is TRBV27, the J gene TRBJ2-7; D gene uncertain. Germline CDR1 and CDR2: MNHEY and SMNVEV (reference sequence). The CDR3 extends over 13 amino acids. V dropped 3 bases and J dropped 4 bases, with 10 bases sitting between them. The CDR3 reads CASSFGPPYEQYF. CDR3 sequence (DNA): TGTGCCAGCAGTTTCGGTCCGCCATACGAGCAGTACTTC.

This clone was seen a single time. The rearrangement joins TRBV7-9 to TRBJ1-2, with D uncertain. Germline values: CDR1 SEHNR, CDR2 FQNEAQ (reference sequence). CDR3 length: 14 residues. With 6 bases removed from V and 2 bases from J, the gap between germline ends came to 13 bases. CDR3 in amino acids: CASRRLGGNYGYTF. In nucleotides, the CDR3 is TGTGCCAGCAGGCGCCTTGGAGGGAACTATGGCTACACCTTC.

Only a few counts were recorded for this clone. V and J are TRBV2 and TRBJ1-6; TRBD1 matches 11 bases. CDR3 length: 19 amino acids. The germline gives CDR1 SNHLY, CDR2 FYNNEI. J gave up 1 base and V 6 bases, and 11 bases lay outside the gene matches. CDR3 DNA: TGTGCCAGCAGCTCCGGACAGGGGGCGGATTTATCCTATAATTCACCCCTCCACTTT. It codes for CASSSGQGADLSYNSPLHF.

The chain employs TRBV5-4 and TRBJ1-6; D not resolved. This CDR3 is built from 15 residues. Germline assignment: CDR1 SGHNT and CDR2 YYREEE (reference sequence). The V end was cut by 2 bases, the J end by 0 bases, with 6 bases between. In nucleotides, the CDR3 is TGTGCCAGCAGCTTAATGGCCTCCTATAATTCACCCCTCCACTTT. As protein: CASSLMASYNSPLHF.

The chain employs TRBV11-2 and TRBJ1-2; D not certain. Germline V CDR1 and CDR2: SGHAT, FQNNGV. The length of the CDR3 is 14 residues. Between the trimmed V and J ends, which lost 5 bases and 4 bases, there was a span of 14 bases. CDR3 amino acids: CASSPHPERYGYTF. The CDR3, as DNA: TGTGCCAGCAGCCCCCACCCCGAGCGCTATGGCTACACCTTC. The full variable domain, rest sourced from reference TRBV11-2 and TRBJ1-2, is EAGVAQSPRYKIIEKRQSVAFWCNPISGHATLYWYQQILGQGPKLLIQFQNNGVVDDSQLPKDRFSAERLKGVDSTLKIQPAKLEDSAVYLCASSPHPERYGYTFGSGTRLTVV.

This rearrangement joins TRBV10-3 to TRBJ2-3; 12 nucleotides match TRBD2. Germline trimming cut 4 bases from V and 2 bases from J; bases unmatched to any gene: 10. The CDR3 loop spans 18 amino acids. Germline V gives CDR1 ENHRY, CDR2 SYGVKD. In DNA form, the CDR3 reads TGTGCCATCAGTGGACCGACCCTAGCGGGGGGGTACACAGATACGCAGTATTTT. Translated, it gives CAISGPTLAGGYTDTQYF.

The chain recombines TRBV6-1 with TRBJ2-1; 8 nucleotides agree with TRBD2. The CDR3 totals 16 residues. CDR1 and CDR2 (germline): MNHNS, SASEGT. Germline trimming cut 2 bases from V and 4 bases from J; bases unmatched to any gene: 7. The CDR3 here is CASSEWGTSLYNEQFF. The CDR3 DNA follows: TGTGCCAGCAGTGAATGGGGGACTAGTCTATACAATGAGCAGTTCTTC.